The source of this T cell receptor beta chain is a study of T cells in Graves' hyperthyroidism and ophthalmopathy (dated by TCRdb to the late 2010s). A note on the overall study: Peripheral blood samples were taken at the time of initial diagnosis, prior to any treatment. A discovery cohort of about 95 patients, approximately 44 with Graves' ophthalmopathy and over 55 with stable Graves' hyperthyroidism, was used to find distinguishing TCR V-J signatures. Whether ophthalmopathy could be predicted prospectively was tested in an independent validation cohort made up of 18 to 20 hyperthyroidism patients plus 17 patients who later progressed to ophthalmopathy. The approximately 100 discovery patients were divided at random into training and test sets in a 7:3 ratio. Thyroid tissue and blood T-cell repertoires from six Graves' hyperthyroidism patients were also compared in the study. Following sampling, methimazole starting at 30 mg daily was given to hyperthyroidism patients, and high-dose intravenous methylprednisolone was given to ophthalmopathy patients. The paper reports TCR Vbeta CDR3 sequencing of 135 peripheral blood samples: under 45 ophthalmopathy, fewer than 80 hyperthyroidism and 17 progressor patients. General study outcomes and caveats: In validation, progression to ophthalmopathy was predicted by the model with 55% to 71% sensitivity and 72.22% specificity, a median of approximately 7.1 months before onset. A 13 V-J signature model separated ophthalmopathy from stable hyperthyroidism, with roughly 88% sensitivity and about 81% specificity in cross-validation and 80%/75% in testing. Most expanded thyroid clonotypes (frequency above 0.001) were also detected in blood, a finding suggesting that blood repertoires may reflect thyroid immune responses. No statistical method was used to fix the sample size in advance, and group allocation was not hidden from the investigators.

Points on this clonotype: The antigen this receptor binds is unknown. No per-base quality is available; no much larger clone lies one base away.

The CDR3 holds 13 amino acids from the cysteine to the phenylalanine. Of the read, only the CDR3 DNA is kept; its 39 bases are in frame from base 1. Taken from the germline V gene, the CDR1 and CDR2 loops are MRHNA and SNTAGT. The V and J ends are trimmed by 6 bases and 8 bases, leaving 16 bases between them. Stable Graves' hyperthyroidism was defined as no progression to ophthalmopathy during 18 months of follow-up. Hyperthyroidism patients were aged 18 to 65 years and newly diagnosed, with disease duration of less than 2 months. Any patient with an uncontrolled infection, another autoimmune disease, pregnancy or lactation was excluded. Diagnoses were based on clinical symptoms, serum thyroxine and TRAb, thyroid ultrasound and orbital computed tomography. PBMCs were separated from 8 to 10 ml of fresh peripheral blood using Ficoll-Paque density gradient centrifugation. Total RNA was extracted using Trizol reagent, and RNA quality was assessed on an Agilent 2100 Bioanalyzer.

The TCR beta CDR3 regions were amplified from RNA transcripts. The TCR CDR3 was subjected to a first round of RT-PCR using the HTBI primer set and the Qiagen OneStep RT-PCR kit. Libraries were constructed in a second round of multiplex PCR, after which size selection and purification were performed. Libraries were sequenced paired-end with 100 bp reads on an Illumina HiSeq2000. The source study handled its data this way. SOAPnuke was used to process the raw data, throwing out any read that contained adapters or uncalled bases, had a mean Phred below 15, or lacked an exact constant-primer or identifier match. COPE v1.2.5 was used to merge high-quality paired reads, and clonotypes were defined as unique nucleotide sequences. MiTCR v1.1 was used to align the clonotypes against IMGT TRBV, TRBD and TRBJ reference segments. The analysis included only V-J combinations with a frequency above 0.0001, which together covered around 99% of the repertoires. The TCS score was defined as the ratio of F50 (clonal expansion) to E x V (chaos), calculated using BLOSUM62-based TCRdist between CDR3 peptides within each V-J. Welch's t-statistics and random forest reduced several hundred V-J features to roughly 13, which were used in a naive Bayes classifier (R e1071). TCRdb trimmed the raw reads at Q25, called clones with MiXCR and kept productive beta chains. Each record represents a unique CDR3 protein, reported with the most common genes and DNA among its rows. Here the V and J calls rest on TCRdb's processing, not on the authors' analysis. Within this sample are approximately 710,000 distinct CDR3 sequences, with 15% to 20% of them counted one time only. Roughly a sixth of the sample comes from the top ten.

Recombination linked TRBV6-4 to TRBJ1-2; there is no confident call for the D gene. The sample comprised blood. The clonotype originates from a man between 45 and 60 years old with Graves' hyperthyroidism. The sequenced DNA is TGTGCCAGCAGCCAGGATTATGGAGTGGGCTACACCTTC. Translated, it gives CASSQDYGVGYTF.